The 24 T cell receptor beta chains listed next were all sequenced from one sample in a study of vaccination effects on CD4 cells after COVID-19. These TCRs' antigens remain unknown. Expansion with viral peptide pools was applied to antigen-specific CD4+ T cells by the ViraFEST assay prior to sequencing. After roughly 10 days in culture, the CD4+ T cells were isolated. Only in-frame clones appear in the TCRdb table, and some are missing; sequencing was by immunoSEQ multiplex PCR. The sample lists about 79,000 clones; 74% were seen once. Source: CD4+ T cells from PBMCs cultured with HCoV-229E spike peptides, taken before COVID-19 vaccination. These receptors all stem from a human donor who received a COVID-19 vaccine.

The chain carries TRBV7-9 and TRBJ2-2; no clear D. The V end was cut by 6 bases, the J end by 7 bases, with 6 bases between. This CDR3 spans 11 amino acids. Germline lookup yields CDR1 SEHNR and CDR2 FQNEAQ (reference sequence). CDR3 nucleotide sequence: TGTGCCAGCAGTTCTTACGGGGAGCTGTTTTTT. As protein: CASSSYGELFF.

This clone has a handful of counts. The rearrangement joins TRBV18 to TRBJ2-7, with D unresolved. Trimming pared 3 bases from V and 2 bases from J, leaving 11 bases between. The CDR3 is 14 amino acids. Germline V CDR1 and CDR2: KGHSH, LQKENI. The CDR3 reads CASSPSYQAYEQYV. The CDR3 nucleotides read TGTGCCAGCTCACCTTCTTATCAGGCCTACGAGCAGTACGTC.

This sequence joins TRBV7-2 and TRBJ1-5, with a tentative D call TRBD1 (5 bases). Trimming removed 3 bases from V and 3 bases from J, with 12 bases in between. Per the germline V gene, CDR1 is SGHTA and CDR2 is FQGNSA. This CDR3 has 15 residues. The CDR3 here is CASSLGRAYNQPQHF. As DNA, the CDR3 is TGTGCCAGCAGCTTGGGCAGGGCTTACAATCAGCCCCAGCATTTT.

This chain joins TRBV6-5 and TRBJ2-5; tentatively, D is TRBD1 or TRBD2 (5 bases each). Germline V gene sequence: CDR1 MNHEY, CDR2 SVGAGI. The CDR3 length is 14 residues. With 6 bases removed from V and 4 bases from J, the gap between germline ends came to 15 bases. CDR3 sequence (DNA): TGTGCCAGCAGGGGCCGAGGGGATGGAGAGACCCAGTACTTC. Protein: CASRGRGDGETQYF.

This clone showed up just once. The CDR3 nucleotides read TGCGCCAGCAGCTTGGCAGGGGGCTATTTTTACGAGCAGTACGTC. Protein: CASSLAGGYFYEQYV. The V call is TRBV5-1, the J call TRBJ2-7; 8 positions agree with TRBD1. The CDR3 covers 15 residues. The V gene end was trimmed by 0 bases and the J gene end by 4 bases; junction bases not matched to a gene: 6. Germline V gene sequence: CDR1 SGHRS, CDR2 YFSETQ.

This clone was seen a few times. This chain joins TRBV7-9 and TRBJ2-5; D gene unclear. V shed 4 bases and J shed 1 base, with 16 bases lying between them. CDR3 length equals 16 residues. From germline, CDR1 is SEHNR and CDR2 FQNEAQ (reference sequence). The CDR3 reads CASSSARAPLQETQYF. DNA of the CDR3: TGTGCCAGCAGCTCCGCCCGCGCGCCACTCCAAGAGACCCAGTACTTC.

This chain joins TRBV6-5 and TRBJ2-2; perhaps TRBD2 as D (6 bases). V was pared by 7 bases and J by 6 bases, with 15 bases between. The CDR3 is 14 amino acids. The germline V gene has CDR1 MNHEY and CDR2 SVGAGI. In nucleotides, the CDR3 is TGTGCCAGCATCGGAGGGGAAAGACCCGGGGAGCTGTTTTTT. It specifies CASIGGERPGELFF.

J is TRBJ2-5 and V is TRBV5-1; the match to TRBD1 covers 7 bases. After removal of 2 bases from V and 5 bases from J, the junction contained 9 bases not matched to a gene. CDR3 length: 15 residues. Germline CDR1 is SGHRS and CDR2 is YFSETQ. The CDR3 is CASSLRQGGEETQYF. CDR3 sequence (DNA): TGCGCCAGCAGCTTAAGACAAGGGGGCGAGGAGACCCAGTACTTC.

The rearrangement joins TRBV2 to TRBJ2-7, with D unresolved. The CDR3 has 13 residues. Looked up from germline, CDR1 is SNHLY and CDR2 is FYNNEI. V was trimmed by 7 bases and J by 0 bases, leaving 10 bases between them. The CDR3 DNA sequence: TGTGCCAGCATGGACGGATTCTCCTACGAGCAGTACGTC. Protein product: CASMDGFSYEQYV.

This clone was seen a handful of times. The chain joins TRBV2 to TRBJ2-7; possibly TRBD1 for D (5 bases). The CDR3 sequence is 13 residues long. Germline-derived CDR1 and CDR2 are SNHLY and FYNNEI. The ends were cut back, 3 bases at V and 0 bases at J, with 6 bases in the middle. The CDR3 loop reads CASSDRASYEQYV. In nucleotides, the CDR3 is TGTGCCAGCAGTGACAGGGCCTCCTACGAGCAGTACGTC.

This rearrangement joins TRBV6-2 or TRBV6-3 to TRBJ1-4; D is undetermined. This CDR3 spans 15 amino acids. The germline CDR1 and CDR2 sequences are MNHEY and SVGEGT. V lost 0 bases to trimming and J lost 8 bases, with 13 bases between them. The CDR3 loop is CASSYSNTEREKLFF. CDR3 DNA sequence: TGTGCCAGCAGTTACTCGAACACAGAAAGGGAAAAACTGTTTTTT.

The chain uses TRBV7-6 and TRBJ1-1, with 9 bases fitting TRBD1. Germline lookup yields CDR1 SGHVS and CDR2 FNYEAQ. Trimming cost V 5 bases and J 1 base; bases outside gene matches: 5. This CDR3 has 15 residues. CDR3 in DNA: TGTGCCAGCAGCAGGGGGACAGGGCCGAACACTGAAGCTTTCTTT. Translating gives CASSRGTGPNTEAFF.

CDR3 DNA: TGTGCCAGAAGCTTGGACAAAAACCAAGAGACCCAGTACTTC. Translated, it gives CARSLDKNQETQYF. The genes are TRBV5-3 and TRBJ2-5; unclear D gene. TRBV5-3 belongs to the ORF category, with a function that is uncertain. Trimming pared 0 bases from V and 0 bases from J, leaving 6 bases between. This CDR3 comprises 14 residues.

The J gene is TRBJ1-2, the V gene TRBV4-3, with D unresolved. The CDR3 contains 15 residues. Germline CDR1 reads LGHNA; CDR2 reads YSLEER. V was cut by 0 bases and J by 7 bases, with 15 bases left in between. The CDR3 loop is CASSQDSDSIGGYTF. The CDR3 DNA reads as TGCGCCAGCAGCCAAGATAGTGACTCGATAGGTGGCTACACCTTC.

This sequence joins TRBV28 and TRBJ1-5; a weak D match, TRBD1 (6 bases). Trimming shortened V by 6 bases and J by 6 bases, and 15 bases separated the two germline ends. This CDR3 has 14 amino acids. The germline V gene has CDR1 MDHEN and CDR2 SYDVKM. CDR3 in amino acids: CASREGGVSQPQHF. Here the CDR3 DNA reads TGTGCCAGCAGGGAGGGGGGAGTGAGTCAGCCCCAGCATTTT.

J is TRBJ1-4 and V is TRBV9, with a weak D call TRBD1 (5 bases). There are 15 residues in the CDR3. CDR1 and CDR2 from the germline V gene are SGDLS and YYNGEE. The V end lost 0 bases, the J end lost 5 bases, and 11 bases lay between the germline ends. The CDR3 DNA follows: TGTGCCAGCAGCGTAGTCGGGGCCTCGAATGAAAAACTGTTTTTT. It codes for CASSVVGASNEKLFF. The complete variable domain, with remaining parts taken from reference TRBV9 and TRBJ1-4, reads DSGVTQTPKHLITATGQRVTLRCSPRSGDLSVYWYQQSLDQGLQFLIQYYNGEERAKGNILERFSAQQFPDLHSELNLSSLELGDSALYFCASSVVGASNEKLFFGSGTQLSVL.

The chain joins TRBV7-2 to TRBJ1-2; possibly TRBD1 for D (6 bases). V dropped 5 bases and J dropped 7 bases, with 11 bases sitting between them. CDR1 is SGHTA and CDR2 is FQGNSA in the germline V gene. The CDR3 covers 12 residues. The CDR3, as DNA: TGTGCCAGCAGCATAACAGGGTTTGGCTACACCTTC. The encoded protein is CASSITGFGYTF.

The chain recombines TRBV24-1 with TRBJ1-4; 8 bases match TRBD1. This CDR3 contains 15 residues. Per the germline V gene, CDR1 is KGHDR and CDR2 is SFDVKD. Losses at the gene ends were 4 bases for V and 8 bases for J; bases not matched to a gene: 8. Written as DNA, the CDR3 is TGTGCCACCAGTGACTCTCAGGGGGCGGGCGAAAAACTGTTTTTT. Amino acids: CATSDSQGAGEKLFF.

The V gene is TRBV20-1, the J gene TRBJ2-3, with TRBD2 matching over 7 bases. J lost 8 bases, V lost 3 bases, and 5 bases had no gene match. This CDR3 comprises 12 residues. In germline, CDR1 is DFQATT, CDR2 SNEGSKA (reference sequence). The CDR3 sequence: CSASHPGGTQYF. CDR3 coding DNA: TGCAGTGCTAGTCACCCGGGGGGTACGCAGTATTTT.

The chain links TRBV19 to TRBJ2-3; D is undetermined. The CDR3 runs 15 residues. With 10 bases removed from V and 0 bases from J, the gap between germline ends came to 17 bases. Germline CDR1 and CDR2: LNHDA and SQIVND (reference sequence). This CDR3 is CATQSRIGSTDTQYF. CDR3 coding DNA: TGTGCCACCCAATCCAGGATCGGTAGCACAGATACGCAGTATTTT.

The rearrangement joins TRBV7-9 to TRBJ1-3, with no clear D. The V gene lost 5 bases and the J gene lost 1 base, with 12 bases spanning the gap. This CDR3 contains 15 residues. The germline V gene has CDR1 SEHNR and CDR2 FQNEAQ (reference sequence). The CDR3 nucleotides are TGTGCCAGCAGCCCCCGAGGCAATTCTGGAAACACCATATATTTT. This sequence encodes CASSPRGNSGNTIYF.

The V gene is TRBV24-1, the J gene TRBJ2-4; TRBD1 agrees at 7 bases. The CDR3 extends over 17 amino acids. Per the germline V gene, CDR1 is KGHDR and CDR2 is SFDVKD. V trimming: 8 bases; J trimming: 0 bases; junction bases outside the gene matches: 12. This CDR3 is CATIQFRDRRAKNIQYF. CDR3 DNA: TGTGCCACCATCCAATTCCGGGACAGAAGAGCCAAAAACATTCAGTACTTC.

The gene calls are TRBV5-5 and TRBJ1-5, with TRBD1 identical over 8 bases. The germline V gene has CDR1 SGHKS and CDR2 YYEKEE (reference sequence). The CDR3 covers 14 residues. J lost 6 bases, V lost 4 bases, and 6 bases had no gene match. The CDR3 is CASSGQGIGQPQHF. CDR3 sequence (DNA): TGTGCCAGCAGCGGACAGGGTATAGGTCAGCCCCAGCATTTT.

V and J are TRBV19 and TRBJ1-5; no clear D gene. Trimming shortened V by 3 bases and J by 7 bases, and 10 bases separated the two germline ends. This CDR3 region has 13 residues. CDR1 and CDR2 (germline): LNHDA, SQIVND (reference sequence). The CDR3 here is CASSIRIRQPQHF. The CDR3 DNA reads TGTGCCAGTAGTATTAGGATTCGGCAGCCCCAGCATTTT.